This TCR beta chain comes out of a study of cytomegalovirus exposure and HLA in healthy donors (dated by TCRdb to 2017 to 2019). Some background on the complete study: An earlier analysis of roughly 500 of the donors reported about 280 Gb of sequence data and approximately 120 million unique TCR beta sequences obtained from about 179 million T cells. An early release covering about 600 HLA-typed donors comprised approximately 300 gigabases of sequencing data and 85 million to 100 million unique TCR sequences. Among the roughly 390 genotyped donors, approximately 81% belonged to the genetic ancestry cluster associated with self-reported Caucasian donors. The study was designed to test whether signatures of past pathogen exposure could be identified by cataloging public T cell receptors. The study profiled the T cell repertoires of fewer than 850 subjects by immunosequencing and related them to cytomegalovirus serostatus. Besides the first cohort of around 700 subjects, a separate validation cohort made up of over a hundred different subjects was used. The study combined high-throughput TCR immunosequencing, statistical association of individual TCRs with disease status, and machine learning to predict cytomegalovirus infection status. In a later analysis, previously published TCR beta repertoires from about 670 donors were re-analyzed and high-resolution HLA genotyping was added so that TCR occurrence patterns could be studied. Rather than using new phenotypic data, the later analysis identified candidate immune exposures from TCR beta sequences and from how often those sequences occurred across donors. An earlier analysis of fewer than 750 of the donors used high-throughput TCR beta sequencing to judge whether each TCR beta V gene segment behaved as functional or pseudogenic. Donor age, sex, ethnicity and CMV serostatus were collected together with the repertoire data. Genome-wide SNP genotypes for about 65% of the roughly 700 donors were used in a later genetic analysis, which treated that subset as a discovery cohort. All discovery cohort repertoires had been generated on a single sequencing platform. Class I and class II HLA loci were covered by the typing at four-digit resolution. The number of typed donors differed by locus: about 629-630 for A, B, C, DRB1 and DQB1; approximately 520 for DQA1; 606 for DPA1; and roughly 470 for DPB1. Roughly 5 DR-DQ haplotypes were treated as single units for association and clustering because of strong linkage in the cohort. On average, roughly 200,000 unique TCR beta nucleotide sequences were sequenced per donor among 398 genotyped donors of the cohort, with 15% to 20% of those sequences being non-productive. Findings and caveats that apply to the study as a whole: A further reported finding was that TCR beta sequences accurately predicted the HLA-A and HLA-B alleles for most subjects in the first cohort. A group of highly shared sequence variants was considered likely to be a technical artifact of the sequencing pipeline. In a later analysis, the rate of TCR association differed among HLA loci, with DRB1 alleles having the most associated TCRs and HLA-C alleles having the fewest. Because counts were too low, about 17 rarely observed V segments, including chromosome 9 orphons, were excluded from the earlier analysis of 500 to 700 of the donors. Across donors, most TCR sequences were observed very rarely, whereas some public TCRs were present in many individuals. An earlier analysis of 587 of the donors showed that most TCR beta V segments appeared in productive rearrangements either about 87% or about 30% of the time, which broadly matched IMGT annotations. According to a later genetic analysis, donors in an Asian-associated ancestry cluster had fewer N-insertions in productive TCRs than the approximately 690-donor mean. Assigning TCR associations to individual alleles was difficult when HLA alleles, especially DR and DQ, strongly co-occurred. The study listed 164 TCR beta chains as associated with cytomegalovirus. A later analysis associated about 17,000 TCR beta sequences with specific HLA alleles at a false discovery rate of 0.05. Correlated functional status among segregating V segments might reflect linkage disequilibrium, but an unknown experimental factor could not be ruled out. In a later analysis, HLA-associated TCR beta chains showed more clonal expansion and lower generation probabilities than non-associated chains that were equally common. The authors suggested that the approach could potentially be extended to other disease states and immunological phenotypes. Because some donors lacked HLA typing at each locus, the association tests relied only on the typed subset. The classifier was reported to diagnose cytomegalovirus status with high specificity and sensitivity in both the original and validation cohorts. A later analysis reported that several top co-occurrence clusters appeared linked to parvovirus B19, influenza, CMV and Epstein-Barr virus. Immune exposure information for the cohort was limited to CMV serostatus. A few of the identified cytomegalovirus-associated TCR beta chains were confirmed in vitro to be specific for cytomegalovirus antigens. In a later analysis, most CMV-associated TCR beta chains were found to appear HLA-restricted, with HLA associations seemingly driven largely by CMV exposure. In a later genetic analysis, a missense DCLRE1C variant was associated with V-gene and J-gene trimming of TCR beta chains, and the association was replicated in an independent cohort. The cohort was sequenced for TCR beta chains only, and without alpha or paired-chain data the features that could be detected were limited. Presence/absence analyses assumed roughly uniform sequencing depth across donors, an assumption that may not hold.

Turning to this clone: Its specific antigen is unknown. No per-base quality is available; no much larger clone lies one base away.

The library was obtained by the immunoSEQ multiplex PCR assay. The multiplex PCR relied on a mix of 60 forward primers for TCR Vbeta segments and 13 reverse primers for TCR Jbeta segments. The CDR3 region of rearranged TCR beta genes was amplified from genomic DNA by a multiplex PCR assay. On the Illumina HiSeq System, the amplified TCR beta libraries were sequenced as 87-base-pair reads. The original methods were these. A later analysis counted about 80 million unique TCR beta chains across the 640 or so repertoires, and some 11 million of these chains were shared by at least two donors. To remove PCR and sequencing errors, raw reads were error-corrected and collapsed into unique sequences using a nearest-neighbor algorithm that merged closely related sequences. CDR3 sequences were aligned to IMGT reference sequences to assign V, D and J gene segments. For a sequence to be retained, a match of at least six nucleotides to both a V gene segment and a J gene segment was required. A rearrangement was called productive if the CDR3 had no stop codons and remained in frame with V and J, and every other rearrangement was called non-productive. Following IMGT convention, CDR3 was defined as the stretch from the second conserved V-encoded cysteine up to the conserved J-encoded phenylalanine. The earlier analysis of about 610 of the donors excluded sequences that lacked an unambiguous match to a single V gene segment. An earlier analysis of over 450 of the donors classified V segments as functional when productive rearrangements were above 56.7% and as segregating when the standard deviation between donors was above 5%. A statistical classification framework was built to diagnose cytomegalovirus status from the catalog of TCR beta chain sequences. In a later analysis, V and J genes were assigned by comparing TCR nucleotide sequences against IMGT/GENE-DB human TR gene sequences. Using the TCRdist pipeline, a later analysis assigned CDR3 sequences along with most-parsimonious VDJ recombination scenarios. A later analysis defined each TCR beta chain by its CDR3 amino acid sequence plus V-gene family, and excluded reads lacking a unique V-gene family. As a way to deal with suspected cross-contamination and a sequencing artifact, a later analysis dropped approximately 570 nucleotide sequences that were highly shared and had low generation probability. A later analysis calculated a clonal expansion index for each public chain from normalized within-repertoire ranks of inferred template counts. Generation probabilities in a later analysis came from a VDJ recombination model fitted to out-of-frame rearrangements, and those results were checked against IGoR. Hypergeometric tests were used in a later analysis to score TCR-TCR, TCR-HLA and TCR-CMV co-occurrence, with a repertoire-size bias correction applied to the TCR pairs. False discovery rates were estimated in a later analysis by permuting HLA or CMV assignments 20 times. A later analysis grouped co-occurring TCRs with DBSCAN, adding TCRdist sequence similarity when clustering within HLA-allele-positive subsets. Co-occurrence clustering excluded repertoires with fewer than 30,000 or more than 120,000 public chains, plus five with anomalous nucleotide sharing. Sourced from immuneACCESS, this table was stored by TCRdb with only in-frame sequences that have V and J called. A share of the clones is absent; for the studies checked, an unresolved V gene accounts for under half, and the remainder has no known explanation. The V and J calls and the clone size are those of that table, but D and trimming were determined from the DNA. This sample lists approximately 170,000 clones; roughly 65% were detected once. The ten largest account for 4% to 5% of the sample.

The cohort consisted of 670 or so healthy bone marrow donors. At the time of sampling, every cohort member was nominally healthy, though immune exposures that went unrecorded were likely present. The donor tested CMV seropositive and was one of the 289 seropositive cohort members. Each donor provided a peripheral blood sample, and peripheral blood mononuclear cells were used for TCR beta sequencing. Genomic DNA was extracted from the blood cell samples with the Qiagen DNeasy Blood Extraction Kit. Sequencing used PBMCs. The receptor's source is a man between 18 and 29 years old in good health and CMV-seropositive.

CDR3 loop: CAWTPGTGLETQYF. The nucleotides are TGTGCCTGGACCCCGGGGACAGGGCTCGAGACCCAGTACTTC. The chain links TRBV30 with TRBJ2-5; 9 central nucleotides agree with TRBD1. After removal of 4 bases from V and 5 bases from J, the junction retains 8 bases not matched to a gene. Based on the germline V gene (reference sequence), the CDR1 and CDR2 sequences are GTSNPN and SVGIG. There are 14 amino acids in the CDR3, from cysteine to phenylalanine inclusive. Only CDR3 DNA remains: 42 bases, in frame from the first base. With the rest looked up from the reference TRBV30 and TRBJ2-5 genes rather than sequenced, the full variable domain is SQTIHQWPATLVQPVGSPLSLECTVEGTSNPNLYWYRQAAGRGLQLLFYSVGIGQISSEVPQNLSASRPQDRQFILSSKKLLLSDSGFYLCAWTPGTGLETQYFGPGTRLLVL.